The T cell receptor (beta chain) described here comes from a study of T cells after yellow fever vaccination. For the study at large: SMART-Seq v4 Ultra Low Input prepared libraries from low-cell fractions.

The ends were cut back, 6 bases at V and 0 bases at J, with 12 bases in the middle. This CDR3 has 14 residues. Germline CDR1 reads DFQATT; CDR2 reads SNEGSKA (reference sequence). Whole-study results and caveats: Abundant contaminating clonotypes from the bulk population could appear in FACS-sorted repertoires.

TCRdb itself ran the 5' RACE reads through MiXCR, one entry per CDR3 protein. This table has 500,000 to 650,000 distinct CDR3 sequences, approximately 16% appearing once. In the case of this clonotype: Its antigen is not identified.

V usage is TRBV20-1 and J usage is TRBJ1-5, with D perhaps TRBD1 (5 bases). This sequence originates from a young man who received the YFV17D yellow fever vaccine. The material sequenced was PBMCs, taken less than 6 days after the first yellow fever vaccination. The CDR3 nucleotides read TGCAGTGCCGAGGACATCTTTAGCAATCAGCCCCAGCATTTT. Translating gives CSAEDIFSNQPQHF.